This TCR beta chain was captured in a study of shared clonotypes between healthy human individuals. The study's findings and limits: Blood was the sole source, and tissue repertoires probably differ.

For this clone: Its antigen is not identified.

Assay used: immunoSEQ multiplex PCR; TCRdb lists only in-frame clones, some missing. The sample comprises roughly 300,000 clones, around 79% of which are singletons, and about 9.4% rests with the top ten. The junction had 10 bases not matched to a gene; V was cut back by 5 bases and J by 5 bases. The CDR3 runs 15 residues. Germline CDR1 and CDR2: SEHNR and FQNEAQ (reference sequence). The chain combines TRBV7-9 with TRBJ1-2, with 8 bases fitting TRBD1. The clonotype comes from a man younger than 45 in good health. Sequenced: memory CD4+ T cells sorted from blood. This sample's subset: CD45RA-negative fraction. The DNA of the CDR3 is TGTGCCAGCAGCCCAGCGGAGGGGACAGGATATGGCTACACCTTC. It translates to CASSPAEGTGYGYTF.